The sequence of this T cell receptor beta chain was determined in a study of blood T cell repertoires in COVID-19. Study-level background: The study drew acute and convalescent COVID-19 samples from the United States, Italy and Spain. In each case, the material was cDNA or gDNA derived from T cells, B-cell-depleted T cells, or PBMCs.

J gave up 4 bases and V 5 bases, and 8 bases lay outside the gene matches. The germline V gene encodes CDR1 KGHSH and CDR2 LQKENI. The CDR3 extends over 16 amino acids. Study members were between about 18 and 90 years old and lived in 24 US regions. Some clones are missing from TCRdb's copy, which holds only in-frame ones; the method was immunoSEQ multiplex PCR. The table has approximately 160,000 clones, around 83% seen once; the top ten hold about 3.5%. The TCR sequence derives from a woman aged 45-65 years in a cohort exposed to, infected with or recovered from COVID-19 (not recorded which). The V call is TRBV18, the J call TRBJ2-3, with TRBD2 matching 11 bases. The sequenced sample was PBMCs or T cells enriched from blood (not recorded which). The CDR3 DNA reads as TGTGCCAGCTCAGTCGGAACTAGCGGGAGTTCAGATACGCAGTATTTT. This codes for CASSVGTSGSSDTQYF.